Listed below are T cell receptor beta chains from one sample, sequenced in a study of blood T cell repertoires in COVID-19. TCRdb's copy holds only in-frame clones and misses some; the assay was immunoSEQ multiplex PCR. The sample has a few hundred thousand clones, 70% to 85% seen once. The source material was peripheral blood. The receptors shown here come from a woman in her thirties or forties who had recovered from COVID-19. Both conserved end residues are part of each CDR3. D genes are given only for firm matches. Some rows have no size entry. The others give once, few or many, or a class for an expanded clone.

DNA: TGTGCCAGCAGTTTGACCGGGACAGGGGGCTATGGCTACACCTTC
CDR3: CASSLTGTGGYGYTF
size: -
V: TRBV6-5
D: TRBD1
J: TRBJ1-2

DNA: TGTGCCAGCAGCTTAGTTGGGACACTAGCCAAAAACATTCAGTACTTC
CDR3: CASSLVGTLAKNIQYF
size: -
V: TRBV7-2
D: -
J: TRBJ2-4

DNA: TGTGCCAGCAGCCCGACTAGCGGGGGGGCCCGGGAGACCCAGTACTTC
CDR3: CASSPTSGGARETQYF
size: -
V: TRBV3-1/TRBV3-2
D: TRBD2
J: TRBJ2-5

DNA: TGTGCCACCTCTTGGCAGGGGCGAGAAGGAAACACCATATATTTT
CDR3: CATSWQGREGNTIYF
size: -
V: TRBV19
D: -
J: TRBJ1-3

DNA: TGTGCCAGCAGTATTCTAAACACCGGGGAGCTGTTTTTT
CDR3: CASSILNTGELFF
size: once
V: TRBV3-1/TRBV3-2
D: -
J: TRBJ2-2

DNA: TGTGCCAGCAGCGGTGACTACGTCGATGAAAAACTGTTTTTT
CDR3: CASSGDYVDEKLFF
size: -
V: TRBV6-2/TRBV6-3
D: -
J: TRBJ1-4

DNA: TGTGCCAGCAGCTTAGCCGGGACAGAAAATAGCAATCAGCCCCAGCATTTT
CDR3: CASSLAGTENSNQPQHF
size: once
V: TRBV7-8
D: TRBD1
J: TRBJ1-5

DNA: TGTGCCAGCAGTTCCGGACAGGGGGCGAACGAGCAGTACTTC
CDR3: CASSSGQGANEQYF
size: -
V: TRBV28
D: TRBD1
J: TRBJ2-7

DNA: TGTGCCAGCAGCTTTGAGCCGGGGATGGTCCACGAGCAGTACTTC
CDR3: CASSFEPGMVHEQYF
size: -
V: TRBV7-8
D: -
J: TRBJ2-7

DNA: TGTGCCAGTAGTAGACAGGGTTATAGCAATCAGCCCCAGCATTTT
CDR3: CASSRQGYSNQPQHF
size: -
V: TRBV19
D: TRBD1
J: TRBJ1-5

DNA: TGTGCCAGCAGTGAAGAGGAGCGGGGGGGGACAGATACGCAGTATTTT
CDR3: CASSEEERGGTDTQYF
size: -
V: TRBV2
D: TRBD2
J: TRBJ2-3

DNA: TGTGCGAGCACAGAAAGTTATGGCTACACCTTC
CDR3: CASTESYGYTF
size: -
V: TRBV2
D: -
J: TRBJ1-2

DNA: TGCGCCAGCAGCCCTAGACAGGGGGCAAACACCGGGGAGCTGTTTTTT
CDR3: CASSPRQGANTGELFF
size: -
V: TRBV5-1
D: TRBD1
J: TRBJ2-2

DNA: TGTGCCAGCAGCCCCCGAACAGGGGGCTCTGATTCACCCCTCCACTTT
CDR3: CASSPRTGGSDSPLHF
size: -
V: TRBV9
D: TRBD1
J: TRBJ1-6

DNA: TGTGCCAGCAGTGAAAGTAGCGCGAGGGTAGATACGCAGTATTTT
CDR3: CASSESSARVDTQYF
size: once
V: TRBV2
D: -
J: TRBJ2-3

DNA: TGTGCCAGCTCAGCCCAGCGGGCCGGGGAGCTGTTTTTT
CDR3: CASSAQRAGELFF
size: -
V: TRBV18
D: -
J: TRBJ2-2

DNA: TGTGCCAGCAGCTTAGCGCGTGGGAGCTCTGGGGCCAACGTCCTGACTTTC
CDR3: CASSLARGSSGANVLTF
size: -
V: TRBV7-9
D: -
J: TRBJ2-6

DNA: TGTGCCAGTAGTATTAGCGCTTATCAGCCCCAGCATTTT
CDR3: CASSISAYQPQHF
size: -
V: TRBV19
D: -
J: TRBJ1-5

DNA: TGCAGCGTTGAAATGTATGGGGGCACCCAGCATTTT
CDR3: CSVEMYGGTQHF
size: -
V: TRBV29-1
D: -
J: TRBJ1-5

DNA: TGTGCCAGCAGGGCATCTAGCGGGGGAGACAATGAGCAGTTCTTC
CDR3: CASRASSGGDNEQFF
size: once
V: TRBV2
D: TRBD2
J: TRBJ2-1

DNA: TGTGCCAGCAGCTTAGATCTAGTAGCGACCCAGTACTTC
CDR3: CASSLDLVATQYF
size: -
V: TRBV11-2
D: -
J: TRBJ2-5

DNA: TGTGCCAGCAGCTTATCCGGTGGGGCGACGAATGAGCAGTTCTTC
CDR3: CASSLSGGATNEQFF
size: -
V: TRBV7-9
D: -
J: TRBJ2-1

DNA: TGTGCCAGCAGCTACATCCGGGAGAGGAATGGCTACACCTTC
CDR3: CASSYIRERNGYTF
size: -
V: TRBV7-9
D: -
J: TRBJ1-2

DNA: TGTGCCAGTACCCGCACAGGGGACCAGCCCCAGCATTTT
CDR3: CASTRTGDQPQHF
size: -
V: TRBV19
D: TRBD1
J: TRBJ1-5

DNA: TGTGCCAGCGGAACCAGGGGGGTTAACAATGAGCAGTTCTTC
CDR3: CASGTRGVNNEQFF
size: -
V: TRBV28
D: -
J: TRBJ2-1

DNA: TGTGCCAGCAGCCAAGATACGCAGTATTTT
CDR3: CASSQDTQYF
size: -
V: TRBV2
D: -
J: TRBJ2-3

DNA: TGCGTCAGCAGCTGGGACAGCAAGAACACTGAAGCTTTCTTT
CDR3: CVSSWDSKNTEAFF
size: -
V: TRBV5-1
D: TRBD1
J: TRBJ1-1

DNA: TGTGCCAGCAGTCGGGACTTTGAAGAGACCCAGTACTTC
CDR3: CASSRDFEETQYF
size: once
V: TRBV7-2
D: -
J: TRBJ2-5

DNA: TGTGCCAGCAGCTTAGGAGGTGCGGAGGATGAGCAGTTCTTC
CDR3: CASSLGGAEDEQFF
size: -
V: TRBV11-3
D: -
J: TRBJ2-1

DNA: TGTGCCAGCAGTATGGGACAGGGGGGGGGAAGGAACACTGAAGCTTTCTTT
CDR3: CASSMGQGGGRNTEAFF
size: once
V: TRBV27
D: TRBD1
J: TRBJ1-1

DNA: TGTGCCAGCACCTTGTCCAGGGGGAAAGCTTTCTTT
CDR3: CASTLSRGKAFF
size: -
V: TRBV28
D: TRBD1
J: TRBJ1-1

DNA: TGTGCCAGCAGCATCGGGCGGGGCACCGGGGAGCTGTTTTTT
CDR3: CASSIGRGTGELFF
size: -
V: TRBV7-9
D: -
J: TRBJ2-2

DNA: TGCAGCTCAGGGGAAGACTATGGCTACACCTTC
CDR3: CSSGEDYGYTF
size: -
V: TRBV29-1
D: -
J: TRBJ1-2

DNA: TGTGCCAGCAGGCGGACTAGCGGGGGGAATGAGCAGTTCTTC
CDR3: CASRRTSGGNEQFF
size: -
V: TRBV2
D: TRBD2
J: TRBJ2-1

DNA: TGTGCCACAGTGGACACTACAGTTTACAATGAGCAGTTCTTC
CDR3: CATVDTTVYNEQFF
size: -
V: TRBV19
D: -
J: TRBJ2-1

DNA: TGTGCCACCAGTGATTTTTCGTTCGGCAATGAGCAGTTCTTC
CDR3: CATSDFSFGNEQFF
size: -
V: TRBV24-1
D: -
J: TRBJ2-1

DNA: TGTGCCAGCAGCTACGCGGACAGACTTTATGGCTACACCTTC
CDR3: CASSYADRLYGYTF
size: once
V: TRBV7-8
D: -
J: TRBJ1-2